Below are 29 T cell receptor beta chains sequenced from a single sample in a study of blood T cell repertoires in COVID-19. Only in-frame clones appear in the TCRdb table, and some are missing; sequencing was by immunoSEQ multiplex PCR. The table records 110,000 to 150,000 clones, just under 90% of them present only once. The sample was peripheral blood. All receptors come from a woman aged 80 or over with acute or convalescent COVID-19.

This chain uses TRBV9 with TRBJ2-2, with 8 nucleotides matching TRBD1. The CDR3 loop spans 15 amino acids. With V trimmed by 2 bases and J by 3 bases, 3 bases remained unmatched. CDR1 and CDR2 (germline): SGDLS, YYNGEE. CDR3 coding DNA: TGTGCCAGCAGCGTTACAGGGGGTGACACCGGGGAGCTGTTTTTT. Residues: CASSVTGGDTGELFF.

V is TRBV2 and J is TRBJ1-5; TRBD1 matches at 7 bases. CDR1 and CDR2 (germline): SNHLY, FYNNEI. V shed 5 bases and J 5 bases; nucleotides not matched to a gene: 3. The CDR3 contains 13 residues. The CDR3 protein is CASSTDRDQPQHF. The CDR3 nucleotides read TGTGCCAGCAGTACCGACAGGGATCAGCCCCAGCATTTT.

This clone was counted a single time. The chain recombines TRBV14 with TRBJ2-2; 11 bases line up with TRBD2. The CDR3 has 16 residues. With V trimmed by 4 bases and J by 6 bases, 7 bases remained unmatched. Germline CDR1 is SGHDN and CDR2 is FVKESK. The CDR3 sequence: CASSPLAGGLPGELFF. CDR3 nucleotides: TGTGCCAGCAGCCCCCTAGCGGGGGGCCTCCCCGGGGAGCTGTTTTTT.

This clone was seen once. CDR3 in DNA: TGTGCCAGCAGCCTGAGCGGGGGGCAGGGAGATACGCAGTATTTT. It yields the protein CASSLSGGQGDTQYF. V is TRBV7-9 and J is TRBJ2-3; TRBD2 aligns across 9 bases. The V gene's germline CDR1 is SEHNR and CDR2 FQNEAQ (reference sequence). The CDR3 is 15 residues long. With V trimmed by 5 bases and J by 5 bases, 8 bases remained unmatched. The whole variable domain, remainder taken from reference TRBV7-9 and TRBJ2-3, is DTGVSQNPRHKITKRGQNVTFRCDPISEHNRLYWYRQTLGQGPEFLTYFQNEAQLEKSRLLSDRFSAERPKGSFSTLEIQRTEQGDSAMYLCASSLSGGQGDTQYFGPGTRLTVL.

The V gene is TRBV19, the J gene TRBJ1-2; 10 positions match TRBD1. Looked up from germline, CDR1 is LNHDA and CDR2 is SQIVND (reference sequence). The V and J ends lost 5 bases and 4 bases, in that order; junction bases with no gene match: 10. CDR3 length equals 16 residues. CDR3 protein: CASSPQRTGGGYGYTF. The CDR3, as DNA: TGTGCCAGTAGTCCGCAGAGGACAGGGGGAGGCTATGGCTACACCTTC. The full variable domain, with the rest looked up from reference TRBV19 and TRBJ1-2, is DGGITQSPKYLFRKEGQNVTLSCEQNLNHDAMYWYRQDPGQGLRLIYYSQIVNDFQKGDIAEGYSVSREKKESFPLTVTSAQKNPTAFYLCASSPQRTGGGYGYTFGSGTRLTVV.

This clone was seen only once. This rearrangement joins TRBV7-2 to TRBJ1-2, with TRBD1 matching over 7 bases. After removal of 3 bases from V and 4 bases from J, the junction contained 5 bases not matched to a gene. CDR3 length: 14 amino acids. CDR1 SGHTA and CDR2 FQGNSA come from the germline V gene. The CDR3 loop reads CASSFGGGGYGYTF. The CDR3 DNA reads TGTGCCAGCAGCTTCGGAGGGGGCGGCTATGGCTACACCTTC.

This chain joins TRBV3-1 (or the pseudogene TRBV3-2) and TRBJ1-1; the match to TRBD1 covers 8 bases. The germline V gene encodes CDR1 LGHDT and CDR2 YNNKEL (reference sequence). The J segment lost 4 bases and the V segment lost 0 bases, leaving 7 bases of the junction unmatched. This CDR3 comprises 16 residues. The chain's CDR3 is CASSQDRYRGSTEAFF. CDR3 sequence (DNA): TGTGCCAGCAGCCAAGACCGATACAGGGGGAGCACTGAAGCTTTCTTT.

The gene calls are TRBV7-6 and TRBJ2-5; 12 bases match TRBD2. Trimming took 1 base from V and 2 from J; bases not matched to a gene: 8. The CDR3 runs to 18 residues. Germline CDR1 SGHVS, CDR2 FNYEAQ. CDR3 sequence: CASSLVASGGASQETQYF. In nucleotides, the CDR3 is TGTGCCAGCAGCTTAGTGGCTAGCGGGGGGGCTTCACAAGAGACCCAGTACTTC.

This sequence joins TRBV5-1 and TRBJ2-1; the match to TRBD2 covers 14 bases. The CDR3 loop spans 20 amino acids. J gave up 0 bases and V 5 bases, and 13 bases lay outside the gene matches. Looked up from germline, CDR1 is SGHRS and CDR2 is YFSETQ. The CDR3 nucleotides are TGCGCCAGCAGACCCCCCCCGGGACTAGCGGGGGAAAGCTCCTACAATGAGCAGTTCTTC. It codes for CASRPPPGLAGESSYNEQFF.

V usage is TRBV4-1 and J usage is TRBJ2-7, with TRBD2 matching 10 bases. Unmatched junction bases numbered 3, after V lost 0 bases and J lost 4 bases. Germline CDR1 is MGHRA and CDR2 is YSYEKL. There are 15 residues in the CDR3. Here the CDR3 reads CASSQEIAGGYEQYF. Here the CDR3 DNA reads TGCGCCAGCAGCCAAGAGATAGCGGGGGGTTACGAGCAGTACTTC.

The chain uses TRBV2 and TRBJ1-1; 8 bases are shared with TRBD1. V was pared by 3 bases and J by 3 bases, with 6 bases of the junction left unmatched. This CDR3 region has 15 residues. Germline V gene lookup returns CDR1 SNHLY and CDR2 FYNNEI. CDR3 region: CASSEDREKYTEAFF. Written as DNA, the CDR3 is TGTGCCAGCAGTGAGGACAGGGAAAAGTACACTGAAGCTTTCTTT.

The chain joins TRBV7-9 to TRBJ1-2, with 8 bases identical to TRBD1. The germline V gene has CDR1 SEHNR and CDR2 FQNEAQ (reference sequence). V lost 4 bases, J lost 8 bases, and 6 bases stayed unmatched. The CDR3 is 13 residues long. The CDR3 loop reads CASSSTGAGGYTF. CDR3 coding DNA: TGTGCCAGCAGCTCGACAGGGGCTGGGGGCTACACCTTC.

The rearrangement joins TRBV10-3 to TRBJ2-6; D call uncertain. Germline-derived CDR1 and CDR2 are ENHRY and SYGVKD. CDR3 size: 13 residues. V was shortened by 6 bases and J by 4 bases, with 7 bases between the two germline ends. In nucleotides, the CDR3 is TGTGCCATCAGGGCCCCAGGGGCCAACGTCCTGACTTTC. Its translation is CAIRAPGANVLTF.

The chain is built from TRBV28 and TRBJ1-1, with D uncertain. Germline CDR1 is MDHEN and CDR2 is SYDVKM. This CDR3 spans 17 amino acids. Trimming stripped 8 bases from V and 4 bases from J, with 26 bases between. The CDR3 DNA follows: TGTGCCAGCTACGCCCCCGACGGTCGGGGATCCTCCACTGAAGCTTTCTTT. This translates into CASYAPDGRGSSTEAFF.

The chain combines TRBV18 with TRBJ1-2, with D uncertain. Germline assignment: CDR1 KGHSH and CDR2 LQKENI. The V end was cut by 0 bases, the J end by 4 bases, with 6 bases between. The CDR3 is 13 residues long. The CDR3 loop reads CASSPPVSYGYTF. As DNA, the CDR3 is TGTGCCAGCTCACCACCCGTGAGCTATGGCTACACCTTC.

The V and J genes are TRBV7-3 and TRBJ2-7; D is perhaps TRBD1 (5 bases). The CDR3 extends over 15 amino acids. CDR1 SGHTA and CDR2 FQGTGA come from the germline V gene. V lost 5 bases, J lost 4 bases, and 18 bases lay in between. In DNA form, the CDR3 reads TGTGCCAGCAGCAGGGAAGGGGTTGGCGGTTACGAGCAGTACTTC. Protein product: CASSREGVGGYEQYF.

As DNA, the CDR3 is TGTGCCAGCAGCTTAGGGACAGGCGATATCTACGAGCAGTACTTC. Translating gives CASSLGTGDIYEQYF. This chain connects TRBV7-2 to TRBJ2-7; TRBD1 aligns across 7 bases. The trim removed 1 base at V and 3 bases at J, leaving 6 bases unmatched. This CDR3 has 15 residues. Germline V lookup: CDR1 SGHTA, CDR2 FQGNSA.

The rearrangement links TRBV23-1 to TRBJ1-2; TRBD1 might be the D (6 bases). TRBV23-1 is given ORF status, its function remaining uncertain. Trimming shortened V by 2 bases and J by 2 bases, and 21 bases separated the two germline ends. CDR3 size: 18 residues. The CDR3, as DNA: TGCGCCAGCAGTCAAAATTTCCCTACAGGGACCCCCAACTATGGCTACACCTTC. Translated, it gives CASSQNFPTGTPNYGYTF.

With respect to this clone: This sample includes further DNA sequences coding for the same CDR3. The CDR3 DNA follows: TGCGCCAGCAGCTTAGCGGGACAGGGCTCTGGAAACACCATATATTTT. It specifies CASSLAGQGSGNTIYF. The chain is built from TRBV5-1 and TRBJ1-3, with 9 positions matching TRBD1. Losses at the gene ends were 2 bases for V and 0 bases for J; bases not matched to a gene: 3. The CDR3 has 16 amino acids. Germline values: CDR1 SGHRS, CDR2 YFSETQ.

The chain recombines TRBV5-1 with TRBJ1-4; D remains ambiguous. The CDR3 is made up of 14 amino acids. CDR1 is SGHRS, CDR2 YFSETQ, per germline. V was shortened by 0 bases and J by 4 bases, with 7 bases between the two germline ends. The CDR3 coding sequence is TGCGCCAGCAGCTTGGCCGTCAGTAATGAAAAACTGTTTTTT. Its protein product is CASSLAVSNEKLFF.

V and J are TRBV2 and TRBJ1-1; D may be TRBD1 (5 bases). CDR3 size: 15 residues. V gave up 7 bases and J gave up 0 bases, with 15 bases separating them. Per germline, CDR1 SNHLY and CDR2 FYNNEI. The CDR3 loop is CASTTGALMNTEAFF. CDR3 coding DNA: TGTGCCAGCACTACAGGTGCTCTTATGAACACTGAAGCTTTCTTT.

The genes are TRBV30 and TRBJ2-2, with a tentative D call TRBD1 (5 bases). The germline gives CDR1 GTSNPN, CDR2 SVGIG (reference sequence). The CDR3 covers 14 residues. With 4 bases removed from V and 4 bases from J, the gap between germline ends came to 13 bases. The CDR3 bases are TGTGCCTGGACGGGCAGGGTATTCACCGGGGAGCTGTTTTTT. It codes for CAWTGRVFTGELFF.

The V gene is TRBV19, the J gene TRBJ1-3, with 8 positions matching TRBD1. With 5 bases clipped from V and 2 bases from J, the junction kept 5 bases outside the gene matches. Germline loops: CDR1 LNHDA, CDR2 SQIVND (reference sequence). This CDR3 contains 15 residues. The CDR3: CASSAGTGAGNTIYF. The CDR3 DNA reads TGTGCCAGTAGTGCCGGGACAGGAGCTGGAAACACCATATATTTT.

The CDR3 DNA follows: TGTGCCAGCACCCCCGACGGGACTGCCTCATACAATGAGCAGTTCTTC. Translation: CASTPDGTASYNEQFF. The V call is TRBV6-6, the J call TRBJ2-1; TRBD2 is a possible D gene (6 bases). This CDR3 spans 16 amino acids. V was trimmed by 7 bases and J by 4 bases, leaving 20 bases between them. Germline CDR1 reads MNHNY; CDR2 reads SVGAGI (reference sequence).

This chain connects TRBV5-1 to TRBJ2-1, with a possible D match to TRBD1 (6 bases). Germline V CDR1 and CDR2: SGHRS, YFSETQ. V was trimmed by 5 bases and J by 5 bases, leaving 14 bases between them. The CDR3 covers 14 residues. In DNA, the CDR3 is TGCGCCAGCAGTAGTGACAGGTTCAACAATGAGCAGTTCTTC. Translated, it gives CASSSDRFNNEQFF.

CDR3 protein: CASSLGSSDTQYF. The CDR3 bases are TGTGCCAGCAGTTTAGGGAGCTCAGATACGCAGTATTTT. The J gene is TRBJ2-3, the V gene TRBV12-3 or TRBV12-4; the D is unclear. V lost 1 base and J 4 bases, leaving 6 bases between the germline ends. The CDR3 is made up of 13 amino acids.

The chain joins TRBV5-1 to TRBJ1-6; the D is unclear. Trimming pared 0 bases from V and 6 bases from J, leaving 4 bases between. Germline V gives CDR1 SGHRS, CDR2 YFSETQ. This CDR3 contains 13 residues. CDR3 in DNA: TGCGCCAGCAGCTTGGACAGTAATTCACCCCTCCACTTT. Amino acids: CASSLDSNSPLHF.

Here the CDR3 DNA reads TGTGCCAGCAGCGTAGATGTGGGGCTTGGGAATGAGCAGTTCTTC. Translated, it gives CASSVDVGLGNEQFF. The gene calls are TRBV9 and TRBJ2-1, with a tentative D call TRBD1 (5 bases). CDR3 length equals 15 residues. The germline V gene has CDR1 SGDLS and CDR2 YYNGEE. Trimming removed 0 bases at V and 7 bases at J, with 14 bases between.

V gene TRBV3-1 (or the pseudogene TRBV3-2) combines with J gene TRBJ1-5; D ambiguous. Trimming removed 3 bases at V and 4 bases at J, with 10 bases between. There are 14 residues in the CDR3. Per the germline V gene, CDR1 is LGHDT and CDR2 is YNNKEL (reference sequence). CDR3 in DNA: TGTGCCAGCAGCCAGGCTCAGGTGAATCAGCCCCAGCATTTT. Amino acid sequence: CASSQAQVNQPQHF.